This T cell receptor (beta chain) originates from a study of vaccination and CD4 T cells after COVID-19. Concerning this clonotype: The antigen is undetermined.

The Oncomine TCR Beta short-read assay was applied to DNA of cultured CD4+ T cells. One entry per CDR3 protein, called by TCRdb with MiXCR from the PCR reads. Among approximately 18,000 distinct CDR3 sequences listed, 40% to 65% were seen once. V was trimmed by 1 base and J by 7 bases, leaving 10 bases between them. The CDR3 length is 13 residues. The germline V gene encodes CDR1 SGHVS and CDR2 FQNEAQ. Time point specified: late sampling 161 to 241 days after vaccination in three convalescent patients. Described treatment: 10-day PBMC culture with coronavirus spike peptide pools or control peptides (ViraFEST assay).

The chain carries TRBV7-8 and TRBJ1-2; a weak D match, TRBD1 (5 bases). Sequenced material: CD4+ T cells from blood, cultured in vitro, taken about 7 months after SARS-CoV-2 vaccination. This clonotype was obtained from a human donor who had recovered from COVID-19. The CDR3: CASSLGLGGGYTF. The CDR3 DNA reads TGTGCCAGCAGCTTAGGGTTGGGGGGTGGCTACACCTTC. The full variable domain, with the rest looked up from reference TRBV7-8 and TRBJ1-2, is GAGVSQSPRYKVAKRGQDVALRCDPISGHVSLFWYQQALGQGPEFLTYFQNEAQLDKSGLPSDRFFAERPEGSVSTLKIQRTQQEDSAVYLCASSLGLGGGYTFGSGTRLTVV.